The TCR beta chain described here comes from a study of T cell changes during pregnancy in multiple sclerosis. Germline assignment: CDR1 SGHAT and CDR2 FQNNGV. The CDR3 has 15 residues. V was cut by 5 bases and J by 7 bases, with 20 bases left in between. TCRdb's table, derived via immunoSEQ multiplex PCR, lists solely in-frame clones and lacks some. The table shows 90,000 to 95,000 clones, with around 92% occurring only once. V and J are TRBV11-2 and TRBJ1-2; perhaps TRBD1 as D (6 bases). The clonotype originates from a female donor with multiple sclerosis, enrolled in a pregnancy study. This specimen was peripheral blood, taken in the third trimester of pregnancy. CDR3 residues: CASSPDRLRHGGYTF. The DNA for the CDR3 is TGTGCCAGCAGCCCCGACAGGTTAAGACACGGTGGCTACACCTTC.